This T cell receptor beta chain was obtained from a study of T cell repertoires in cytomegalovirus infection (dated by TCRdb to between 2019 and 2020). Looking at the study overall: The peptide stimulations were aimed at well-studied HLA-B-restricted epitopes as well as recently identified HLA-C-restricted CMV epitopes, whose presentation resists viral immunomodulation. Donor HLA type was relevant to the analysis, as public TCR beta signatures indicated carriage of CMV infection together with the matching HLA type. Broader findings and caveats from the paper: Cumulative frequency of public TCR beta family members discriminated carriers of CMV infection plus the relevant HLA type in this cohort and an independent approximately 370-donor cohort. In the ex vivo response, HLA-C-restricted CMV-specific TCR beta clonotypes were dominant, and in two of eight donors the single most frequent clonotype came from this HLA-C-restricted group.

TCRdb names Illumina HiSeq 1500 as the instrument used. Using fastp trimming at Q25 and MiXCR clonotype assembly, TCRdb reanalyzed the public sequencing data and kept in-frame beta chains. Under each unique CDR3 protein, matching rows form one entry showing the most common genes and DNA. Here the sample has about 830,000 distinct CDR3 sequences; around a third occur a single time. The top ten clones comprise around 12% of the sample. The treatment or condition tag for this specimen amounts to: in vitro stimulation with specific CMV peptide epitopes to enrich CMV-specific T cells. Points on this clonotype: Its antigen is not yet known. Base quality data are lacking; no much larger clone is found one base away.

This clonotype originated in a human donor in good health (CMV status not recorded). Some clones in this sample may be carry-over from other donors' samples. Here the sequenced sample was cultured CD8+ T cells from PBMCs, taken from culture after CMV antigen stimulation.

At the DNA level, the sequence is TGTGCCAGCAAAGGGGGGGTCTACGAGCAGTACGTC. Translated, this is CASKGGVYEQYV. This chain joins TRBV2 to TRBJ2-7, with a weak D call of TRBD2 (7 bases match). The CDR3, cysteine through valine, is 12 amino acids long. CDR3 DNA is the only sequence kept; it has 36 bases, read in frame from the first base. V was cut back by 7 bases and J by 3 bases, leaving a gap of 10 bases between them. CDR1 and CDR2, per the germline V gene, are SNHLY and FYNNEI.